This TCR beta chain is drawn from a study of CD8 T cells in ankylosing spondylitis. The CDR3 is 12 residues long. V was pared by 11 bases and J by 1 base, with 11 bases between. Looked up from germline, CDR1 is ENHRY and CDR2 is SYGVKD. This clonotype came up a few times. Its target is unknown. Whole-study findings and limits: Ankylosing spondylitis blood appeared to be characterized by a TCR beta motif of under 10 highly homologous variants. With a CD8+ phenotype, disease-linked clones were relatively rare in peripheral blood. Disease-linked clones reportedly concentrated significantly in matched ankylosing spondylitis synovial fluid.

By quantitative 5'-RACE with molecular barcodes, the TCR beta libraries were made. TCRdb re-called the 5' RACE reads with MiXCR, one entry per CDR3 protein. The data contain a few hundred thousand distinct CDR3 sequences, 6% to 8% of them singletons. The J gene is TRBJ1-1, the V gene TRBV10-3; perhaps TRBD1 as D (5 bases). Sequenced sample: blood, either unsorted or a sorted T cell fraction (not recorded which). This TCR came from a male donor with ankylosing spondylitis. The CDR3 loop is CAVTQGNTEAFF. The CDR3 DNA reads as TGTGCCGTAACCCAGGGGAACACTGAAGCTTTCTTT.